The subject of this entry is one TCR beta chain. This clonotype was counted a few times. There is no known antigen for this receptor. Per-nucleotide qualities are absent, and no much larger clonotype sits a single base away. These data are taken from a study of identical twins (dated by TCRdb to about 2016). Some background on the complete study: To test whether fetal clonotypes persist, this study deep-sequenced TCR alpha and beta repertoires from monozygotic twins, from unrelated adults of various ages, and from cord blood. Replicate twin experiments were performed at different times using different library preparation protocols to rule out contamination. Findings and caveats that apply to the study as a whole: Zero-insertion analyses could be partly confounded by invariant T cells such as MAIT and iNKT, though diverse VJ usage argued against such confounding for most clonotypes. Fewer insertions were carried by abundant cord blood beta clonotypes, a similar but weaker trend appeared in young adult naive repertoires, and no such trend appeared in memory repertoires. In beta out-of-frame sequences, excess twin sharing was weaker, because having fewer shared sequences lowered the signal-to-noise ratio. In monozygotic twins, recombination models systematically underestimated out-of-frame TCR alpha sharing, but the models matched the sharing seen between unrelated individuals. Compared with coincidental sharing between unrelated individuals, out-of-frame TCR alpha sequences shared between twins had an excess of sequences with low generation probability. Because the same donors could not be followed over many years, the conclusions depended on cross-sectional statistical analysis.

Only healthy Caucasian donors were included. The twin cohort consisted of three pairs of female monozygotic twins, all aged roughly 18 to 29 years. CD4+ and CD8+ T cell populations were isolated with positive isolation kits from Invitrogen. V is clipped by 0 bases and J by 5 bases, and the sequence between their germline boundaries is 12 bases long. The CDR3 contains 15 residues, cysteine and phenylalanine counted. Only CDR3 DNA is held: 45 bases, read in frame from base 1. The germline V gene sets CDR1 to SGDLS and CDR2 to YYNGEE. Receptor amplification or capture employed 5' RACE. These reads were obtained on an Illumina HiSeq 2000. Template switching added a universal primer binding site, and the final cDNA carried a unique molecular identifier that allowed TCR cDNA molecules to be counted accurately. First-strand cDNA for TCR alpha and beta chains was synthesized from specific primers in the conserved constant-segment region. To control for contamination, every cDNA library carried two barcodes: a SMART-Mk sample barcode plus Illumina barcodes. Two successive PCR steps introduced TruSeq adapter sequences along with Illumina sample barcodes. The Illumina HiSeq platform was used with custom primers to sequence TCR alpha and beta cDNA libraries. In the source study's methods: Unique molecular identifiers were extracted from raw reads with MiGEC, and CDR3 positions were determined with MiXCR. Recombination models were inferred per individual with the repgenHMM and IGoR tools using an EM algorithm. Shared clonotypes were analyzed with the tcR package in R, and sharing was normalized by the product of cloneset sizes. To study raw recombination free of thymic and clonal selection effects, out-of-frame nonproductive sequences were analyzed. The public reads were quality trimmed at Q25 with fastp and then assembled into clones with MiXCR by TCRdb, keeping productive beta chains. All rows with the same CDR3 protein become a single entry with the most common DNA and genes. Here the V and J calls rest on TCRdb's processing, not on the authors' analysis. The sample yields hundreds of thousands of distinct CDR3 sequences; about a fifth were counted once. 0.48% of the sample lies in the top ten.

These data were also filed under a second study, of yellow fever vaccine responses in identical twins. From the second report: According to the authors, the vaccine-induced T cell response in identical twins seemed to be partly convergent and partly specific to each individual. In the study, vaccine-responding T cell clones were precisely tracked in identical twins.

The chain is encoded by TRBV9 joined to TRBJ2-1; the D gene is perhaps TRBD2, from 5 matching bases. The source material was CD4+ T cells sorted from blood. The receptor was isolated from a woman aged 18-35 years in good health. The CDR3 protein sequence reads: CASSVAPSPDNEQFF. The bases are TGTGCCAGCAGCGTAGCTCCTAGCCCGGACAATGAGCAGTTCTTC.